A selection of T cell receptor beta chains follows, all from one sample in a study of T cells in Graves' hyperthyroidism and ophthalmopathy. Each CDR3 protein is one row after TCRdb ran MiXCR on the multiplex PCR reads. The sample shows about 400,000 distinct CDR3 sequences, around 15% of them seen only once. Input material: blood. Receptors were obtained from a man younger than 30 with Graves' ophthalmopathy. Each CDR3 is given with its conserved first and last residue. A D gene is named only where the DNA matches it firmly. Size values are once, few and many counts, or a class for expanded clones, and some rows have none.

V,size,D,J,CDR3,DNA
TRBV6-5,many,.,TRBJ2-7,CASSYSLQNSGEQYF,TGTGCCAGCAGTTACTCGCTACAGAACTCTGGCGAGCAGTACTTC
TRBV25-1,many,TRBD1,TRBJ2-2,CASSYDMTGPTGELFF,TGTGCCAGCAGCTATGACATGACAGGGCCCACCGGGGAGCTGTTTTTT
TRBV5-5,.,.,TRBJ2-2,CASSLDPREELFF,TGTGCCAGCAGCTTGGACCCGCGGGAGGAGCTGTTTTTT
TRBV7-2,.,.,TRBJ2-7,CASSPRDGTYGQYF,TGTGCCAGCAGCCCACGGGACGGGACCTACGGGCAGTACTTC
TRBV2,many,TRBD1,TRBJ2-7,CASVPGQLVEQYF,TGTGCCAGCGTACCGGGACAGCTCGTAGAGCAGTACTTC
TRBV30,many,TRBD1,TRBJ1-2,CAWGPGQGLVGYTF,TGTGCCTGGGGTCCGGGACAGGGTCTAGTTGGCTACACCTTC
TRBV2,many,.,TRBJ2-7,CASSETGQLYEQYF,TGTGCCAGCAGTGAAACAGGACAGCTCTACGAGCAGTACTTC
TRBV11-2,few,TRBD2,TRBJ2-7,CASSLGREPYKQYF,TGTGCCAGCAGCTTAGGGCGGGAGCCCTACAAGCAGTACTTC
TRBV6-1,.,.,TRBJ2-5,CASSPPGLETQYF,TGTGCCAGCAGTCCACCGGGGCTAGAGACCCAGTACTTC
TRBV7-3,many,.,TRBJ1-1,CASSLTWNTEAFF,TGTGCCAGCAGCTTAACGTGGAACACTGAAGCTTTCTTT
TRBV20-1,.,TRBD2,TRBJ2-5,CSASGLLGETQYF,TGCAGTGCTTCGGGACTACTGGGGGAGACCCAGTACTTC
TRBV10-1,.,TRBD2,TRBJ2-2,CASKWDRASRLAGARSNTGELFF,TGCGCCAGCAAGTGGGACAGGGCAAGCAGACTAGCGGGGGCCCGCTCGAACACCGGGGAGCTGTTTTTT